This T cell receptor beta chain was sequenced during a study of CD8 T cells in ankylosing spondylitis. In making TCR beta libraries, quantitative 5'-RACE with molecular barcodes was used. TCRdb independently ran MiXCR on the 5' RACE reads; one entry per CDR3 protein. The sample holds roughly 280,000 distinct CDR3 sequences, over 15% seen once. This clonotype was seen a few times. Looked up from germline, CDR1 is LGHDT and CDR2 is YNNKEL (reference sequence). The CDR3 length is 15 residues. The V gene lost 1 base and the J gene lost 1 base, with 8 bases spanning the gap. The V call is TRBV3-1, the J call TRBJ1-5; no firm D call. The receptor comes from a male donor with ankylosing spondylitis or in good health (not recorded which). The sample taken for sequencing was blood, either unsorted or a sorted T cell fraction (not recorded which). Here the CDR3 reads CASSQGPVSNQPQHF. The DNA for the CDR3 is TGTGCCAGCAGCCAAGGGCCGGTAAGCAATCAGCCCCAGCATTTT. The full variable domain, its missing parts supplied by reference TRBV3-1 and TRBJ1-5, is DTAVSQTPKYLVTQMGNDKSIKCEQNLGHDTMYWYKQDSKKFLKIMFSYNNKELIINETVPNRFSPKSPDKAHLNLHINSLELGDSAVYFCASSQGPVSNQPQHFGDGTRLSIL.